The 9 T cell receptor beta chains below were found in one sample sequenced in a study of CD8+ T cells in alopecia areata. RNA extraction was followed by reverse transcription into cDNA, which acted as the sequencing template. Repertoires were generated with immunoSEQ multiplex PCR, while TCRdb's copy carries only in-frame clones and drops some. The sample consists of 60,000 to 65,000 clones, about 40% of them appearing once. The sequenced material came from NKG2D-low CD8+ T cells sorted from blood. Receptors originate from a human donor with alopecia areata.

The chain combines TRBV23-1 with TRBJ1-6, with unresolved D. TRBV23-1 falls under the ORF class, with uncertain function. Trimming left V 7 bases short and J 8 bases short, with 9 bases between. This CDR3 region has 12 residues. The CDR3 sequence: CASTRPDSPLHF. The DNA for the CDR3 is TGCGCCAGCACCCGGCCCGATTCACCCCTCCACTTT.

The chain links TRBV30 to TRBJ2-7; D might be TRBD2 (5 bases). Germline V gives CDR1 GTSNPN, CDR2 SVGIG (reference sequence). This CDR3 is 12 amino acids long. Trimming stripped 3 bases from V and 3 bases from J, with 9 bases between. Written as DNA, the CDR3 is TGTGCCTGGAGCTCACTAGTCTACGAGCAGTACTTC. Translating it yields CAWSSLVYEQYF.

In its sample, this clone was seen a few times. The V and J genes are TRBV2 and TRBJ1-5; D gene uncertain. The CDR3 length is 11 residues. Looked up from germline, CDR1 is SNHLY and CDR2 is FYNNEI. Trimming stripped 5 bases from V and 5 bases from J, with 4 bases between. The CDR3 DNA reads as TGTGCCAGCAGTCTTGATCAGCCCCAGCATTTT. Translating it yields CASSLDQPQHF. The variable domain in full, with the rest retrieved from reference TRBV2 and TRBJ1-5, is EPEVTQTPSHQVTQMGQEVILRCVPISNHLYFYWYRQILGQKVEFLVSFYNNEISEKSEIFDDQFSVERPDGSNFTLKIRSTKLEDSAMYFCASSLDQPQHFGDGTRLSIL.

This chain uses TRBV7-9 with TRBJ2-6; 7 nucleotides line up with TRBD1. CDR3 length: 18 residues. The germline V gene encodes CDR1 SEHNR and CDR2 FQNEAQ (reference sequence). V gave up 4 bases and J gave up 3 bases; unmatched junction bases: 12. CDR3 bases: TGTGCCAGCAGCTCCCCACCACGACAGGGTCATGGGGCCAACGTCCTGACTTTC. It translates to CASSSPPRQGHGANVLTF.

The gene calls are TRBV4-1 and TRBJ1-1; possibly TRBD1 for D (5 bases). V gave up 0 bases and J gave up 4 bases, with 12 bases separating them. This CDR3 has 15 residues. CDR1 and CDR2 (germline): MGHRA, YSYEKL. The CDR3 DNA reads as TGCGCCAGCAGCCAAGAAGGTCGGGGGATCACTGAAGCTTTCTTT. The encoded protein is CASSQEGRGITEAFF.

This clone occurred a few times. The gene calls are TRBV5-1 and TRBJ2-3; 9 nucleotides line up with TRBD2. The CDR3 contains 17 residues. Germline V gene lookup returns CDR1 SGHRS and CDR2 YFSETQ. After removal of 4 bases from V and 4 bases from J, the junction contained 13 bases not matched to a gene. As DNA, the CDR3 is TGCGCCAGCAGCGGTGGACTAGCGACCAATCTCCCAGATACGCAGTATTTT. It yields the protein CASSGGLATNLPDTQYF.

The rearrangement uses TRBV15 and TRBJ2-7, with 8 bases aligning to TRBD2. Germline V gene sequence: CDR1 LNHNV, CDR2 YYDKDF (reference sequence). V was pared by 3 bases and J by 1 base, with 11 bases of the junction left unmatched. The CDR3 loop spans 17 amino acids. CDR3 in DNA: TGTGCCACCAGCAGTCCCCCGGTGAAGCGGGGGTCCTACGAGCAGTACTTC. Amino acids: CATSSPPVKRGSYEQYF.

This clone is medium-sized within its sample. This rearrangement joins TRBV28 to TRBJ2-5; D is perhaps TRBD1 (5 bases). Trimming pared 8 bases from V and 4 bases from J, leaving 14 bases between. This CDR3 has 13 amino acids. CDR1 MDHEN and CDR2 SYDVKM come from the germline V gene. The CDR3 spells CASVRVSGETQYF. CDR3 DNA sequence: TGTGCCAGCGTCAGGGTCTCAGGAGAGACCCAGTACTTC.

The chain employs TRBV29-1 and TRBJ1-1; TRBD1 aligns across 8 bases. V dropped 1 base and J dropped 4; count of bases not matched to a gene: 5. The CDR3 length is 14 residues. Germline V gene lookup returns CDR1 SQVTM and CDR2 ANQGSEA. The CDR3 spells CSVEVDRAVTEAFF. In nucleotides, the CDR3 is TGCAGCGTTGAAGTGGACAGGGCGGTCACTGAAGCTTTCTTT.